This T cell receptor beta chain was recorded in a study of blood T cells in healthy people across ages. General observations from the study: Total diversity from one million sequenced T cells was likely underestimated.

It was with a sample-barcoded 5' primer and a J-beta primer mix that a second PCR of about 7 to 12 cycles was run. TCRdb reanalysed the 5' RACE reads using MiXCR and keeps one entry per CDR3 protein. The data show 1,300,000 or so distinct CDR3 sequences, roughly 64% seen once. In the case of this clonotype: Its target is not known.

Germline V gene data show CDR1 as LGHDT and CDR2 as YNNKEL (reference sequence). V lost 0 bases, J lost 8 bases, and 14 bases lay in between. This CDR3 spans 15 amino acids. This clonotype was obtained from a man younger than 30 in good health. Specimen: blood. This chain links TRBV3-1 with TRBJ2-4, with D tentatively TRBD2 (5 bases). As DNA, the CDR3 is TGTGCCAGCAGCCAAGAAGTAGGACTGAGGGACATTCAGTACTTC. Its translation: CASSQEVGLRDIQYF.